Listed below are T cell receptor beta chains from one sample, sequenced in a study of shared clonotypes between healthy human individuals. Some clones are missing from TCRdb's copy, which holds only in-frame ones; the method was immunoSEQ multiplex PCR. The repertoire holds about 1,800,000 clones, with around 96% as singletons. Sequenced: naive CD8+ T cells sorted from blood. These receptors were taken from a man between 18 and 29 years old in good health. Each CDR3 is given with its conserved first and last residue. Fields, in order: V gene, D gene, CDR3 protein. The D gene is left open where the match is weak.

TRBV7-6 TRBD1 CASSLAPDRNQPQHF
TRBV2 . CAIEDSQDGYEQYF
TRBV5-1 TRBD1 CASSGKQGADTEAFF
TRBV27 . CASSTLMEGHYGYTF
TRBV5-4 . CASSLGSWGQFF
TRBV10-2 . CASSEWAGIYNEQFF
TRBV7-8 . CASSLEAGSGANVLTF
TRBV9 . CASSVDDTLNEQFF
TRBV29-1 . CSVPPGAGRNYGYTF
TRBV2 . CASSDGPFDTQYF
TRBV29-1 TRBD1 CSARGRPESTDTQYF
TRBV7-9 . CASRPPRQNSPLHF
TRBV7-6 . CASSLGGLNQPQHF
TRBV28 . CASSWRQGGSPLHF
TRBV27 TRBD1 CASSFSAGGDAGELFF
TRBV30 TRBD1 CAWSWDSSYEQYF
TRBV5-4 . CASSPAGVGGNYGYTF
TRBV12-5 . CASGLDSYNEQFF
TRBV7-2 . CASSLDRGRTTYGYTF
TRBV30 . CAWSVGGMNTEAFF
TRBV28 . CASSFGGGRETQYF
TRBV28 TRBD1 CATRGLEPAVSLGYTF
TRBV29-1 . CSALFRDSKGSTDTQYF
TRBV7-9 . CASSISVSGELFF
TRBV7-2 TRBD2 CASSLVREISYEQYF
TRBV7-6 TRBD1 CASSLGQGARETQYF
TRBV7-8 . CASSPAPGVGQPQHF
TRBV9 . CASSANSGPYEQYF
TRBV6-5 . CASIPGGEDEKLFF
TRBV9 . CASSVGPGTYTF
TRBV30 . CAWGTWGAGELFF
TRBV2 TRBD2 CASSEVGGGSTDTQYF
TRBV7-2 . CASTSAAGTDTQYF
TRBV29-1 . CSGTDEGGELFF
TRBV5-4 . CASSLMFVKETQYF
TRBV15 . CATSRDPGSSGTGELFF
TRBV25-1 . CASSGGGRISYNEQFF
TRBV13 TRBD1 CASSPQGASYEQYF
TRBV27 TRBD2 CASSRGLAGDEQYF
TRBV7-9 . CASSLGGQPQHF
TRBV30 . CAWSQQPNTEAFF
TRBV2 . CASSGAGGYNEQFF